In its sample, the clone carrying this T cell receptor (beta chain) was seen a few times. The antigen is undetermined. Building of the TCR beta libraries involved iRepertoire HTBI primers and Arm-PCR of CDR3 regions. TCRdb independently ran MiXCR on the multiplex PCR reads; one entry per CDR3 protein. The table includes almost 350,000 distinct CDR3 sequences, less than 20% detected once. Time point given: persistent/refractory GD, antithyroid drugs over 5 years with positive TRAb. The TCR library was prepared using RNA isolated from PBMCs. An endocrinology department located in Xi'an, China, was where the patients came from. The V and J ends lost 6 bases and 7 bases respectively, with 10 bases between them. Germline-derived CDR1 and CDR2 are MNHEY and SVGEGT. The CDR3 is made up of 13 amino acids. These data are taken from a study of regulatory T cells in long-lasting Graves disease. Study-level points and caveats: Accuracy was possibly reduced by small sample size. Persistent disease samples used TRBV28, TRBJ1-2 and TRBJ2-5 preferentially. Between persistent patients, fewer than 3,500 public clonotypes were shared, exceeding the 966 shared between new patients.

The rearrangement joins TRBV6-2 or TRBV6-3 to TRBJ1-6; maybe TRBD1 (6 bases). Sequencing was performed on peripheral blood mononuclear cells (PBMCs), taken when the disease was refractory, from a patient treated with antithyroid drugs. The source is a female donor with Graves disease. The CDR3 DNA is TGTGCCAGCAGGAGTACAGGGAATTCACCCCTCCACTTT. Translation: CASRSTGNSPLHF.